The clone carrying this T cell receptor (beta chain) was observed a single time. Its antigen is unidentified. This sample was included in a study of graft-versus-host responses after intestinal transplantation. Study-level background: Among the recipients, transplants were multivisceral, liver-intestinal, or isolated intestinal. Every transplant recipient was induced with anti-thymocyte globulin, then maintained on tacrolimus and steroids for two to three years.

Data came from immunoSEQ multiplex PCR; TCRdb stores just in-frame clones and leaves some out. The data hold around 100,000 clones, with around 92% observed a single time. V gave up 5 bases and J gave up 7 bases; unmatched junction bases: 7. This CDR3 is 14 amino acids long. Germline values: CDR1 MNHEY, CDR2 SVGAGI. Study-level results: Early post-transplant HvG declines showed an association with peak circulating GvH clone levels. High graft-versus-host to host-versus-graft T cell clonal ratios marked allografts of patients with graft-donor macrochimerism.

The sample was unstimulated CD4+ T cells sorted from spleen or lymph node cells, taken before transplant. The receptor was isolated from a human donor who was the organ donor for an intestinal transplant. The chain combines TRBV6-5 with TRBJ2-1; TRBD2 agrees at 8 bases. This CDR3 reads CASSTSGAINEQFF. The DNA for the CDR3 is TGTGCCAGCAGTACTAGCGGTGCTATAAATGAGCAGTTCTTC.